Each of the 18 T cell receptor beta chains below was sequenced from the same sample in a study of cytomegalovirus exposure and HLA in healthy donors. The PCR had 60 Vbeta and 13 Jbeta primers. The assay was immunoSEQ multiplex PCR, and TCRdb's table has in-frame clones only and misses some. The sample shows about 180,000 clones, over 65% of them seen only once. Sequencing input: PBMCs. These receptors were taken from a woman aged 60-70 years in good health and CMV-seropositive.

The V gene is TRBV11-2, the J gene TRBJ2-7; 8 bases align to TRBD2. The V segment lost 5 bases and the J segment 2 bases; nucleotides outside the gene matches: 14. This CDR3 has 17 residues. Germline values: CDR1 SGHAT, CDR2 FQNNGV. CDR3 DNA sequence: TGTGCCAGCAGCCCCGGGAGGGGCAGGGGTGGGACCTACGAGCAGTACTTC. This gives the protein CASSPGRGRGGTYEQYF. Using reference TRBV11-2 and TRBJ2-7 for the parts outside the CDR3, the full variable domain is EAGVAQSPRYKIIEKRQSVAFWCNPISGHATLYWYQQILGQGPKLLIQFQNNGVVDDSQLPKDRFSAERLKGVDSTLKIQPAKLEDSAVYLCASSPGRGRGGTYEQYFGPGTRLTVT.

The V and J genes are TRBV5-4 and TRBJ2-5; TRBD1 aligns across 10 bases. The CDR3 is made up of 16 amino acids. V dropped 0 bases and J dropped 3; count of bases not matched to a gene: 5. Germline CDR1 is SGHNT and CDR2 is YYREEE (reference sequence). CDR3 sequence: CASSLAGTGAKETQYF. In DNA form, the CDR3 reads TGTGCCAGCAGCTTGGCTGGGACAGGGGCGAAAGAGACCCAGTACTTC.

Remarks on this clone: One end of the junction varies from germline; a read error may be responsible. The V and J genes are TRBV30 and TRBJ2-6, with a possible D match to TRBD1 (5 bases). The CDR3 spans 17 residues. The V gene's germline CDR1 is GTSNPN and CDR2 SVGIG (reference sequence). CDR3 sequence: CAWSWGSLVSGANGLTF. In nucleotides, the CDR3 is TGTGCCTGGAGTTGGGGCAGCCTCGTCTCTGGGGCCAACGGCCTGACTTTC. Drawing the rest from reference TRBV30 and TRBJ2-6, the complete variable domain is SQTIHQWPATLVQPVGSPLSLECTVEGTSNPNLYWYRQAAGRGLQLLFYSVGIGQISSEVPQNLSASRPQDRQFILSSKKLLLSDSGFYLCAWSWGSLVSGANGLTFGAGSRLTVL.

This clone was observed a handful of times. V gene TRBV19 combines with J gene TRBJ1-2, with TRBD1 identical over 7 bases. CDR1 and CDR2 from the germline V gene are LNHDA and SQIVND (reference sequence). After removal of 5 bases from V and 1 base from J, the junction contained 10 bases not matched to a gene. The CDR3 runs 16 residues. The CDR3 loop is CASSPRQTGFNYGYTF. For the CDR3, the DNA is TGTGCCAGTAGTCCCCGGCAGACAGGGTTTAACTATGGCTACACCTTC.

In this sample, this clone turned up once. Different DNA sequences within this sample yield the same CDR3. The chain is built from TRBV30 and TRBJ1-5; D gene unclear. The germline V and J ends were trimmed by 0 bases and 6 bases, with 6 bases remaining between them. The CDR3 sequence is 12 residues long. Germline CDR1 and CDR2: GTSNPN and SVGIG (reference sequence). The CDR3 DNA sequence: TGTGCCTGGAGTGTTCGCGGTCAGCCCCAGCATTTT. This sequence encodes CAWSVRGQPQHF.

The rearrangement uses TRBV30 and TRBJ1-2, with 10 positions matching TRBD1. The length of the CDR3 is 13 residues. The germline V gene encodes CDR1 GTSNPN and CDR2 SVGIG (reference sequence). V lost 0 bases, J lost 7 bases, and 2 bases stayed unmatched. The CDR3 loop reads CAWSVRDRGGYTF. The CDR3 region has the DNA TGTGCCTGGAGTGTGAGGGACAGGGGTGGCTACACCTTC.

This clone showed up just once. The J gene is TRBJ1-5, the V gene TRBV28, with D possibly TRBD1 on 5 matching bases. Trimming pared 2 bases from V and 5 bases from J, leaving 16 bases between. The CDR3 has 16 residues. Germline CDR1 reads MDHEN; CDR2 reads SYDVKM. The CDR3 loop reads CASSLNRAGRDQPQHF. Written as DNA, the CDR3 is TGTGCCAGCAGTTTAAATCGGGCAGGGCGAGATCAGCCCCAGCATTTT.

Of note for this clone: One end of the junction fails to match germline, which may point to a read error. The chain uses TRBV5-1 and TRBJ2-6, with 8 bases that match TRBD1. The CDR3 is 19 amino acids. The germline gives CDR1 SGHRS, CDR2 YFSETQ. CDR3 bases: TGCGCCAGCAGCTGGACCACCGGGACAGGATCCTCTGGGGCCAACGGCCTGACTTTC. It yields the protein CASSWTTGTGSSGANGLTF.

The rearrangement links TRBV28 to TRBJ1-2; the D is unclear. Germline-derived CDR1 and CDR2 are MDHEN and SYDVKM. The V end lost 7 bases, the J end lost 8 bases, and 20 bases lay between the germline ends. This CDR3 contains 14 residues. CDR3 region: CASTLSPSLVGYTF. The CDR3, as DNA: TGTGCCAGCACCCTATCCCCTTCCCTTGTAGGCTACACCTTC.

The V gene is TRBV18, the J gene TRBJ2-3; D not certain. The V gene's germline CDR1 is KGHSH and CDR2 LQKENI. The V and J ends lost 3 bases and 4 bases respectively, with 8 bases between them. This CDR3 has 13 residues. In DNA form, the CDR3 reads TGTGCCAGCTCACCGGCAGTCGCAGATACGCAGTATTTT. Translation gives CASSPAVADTQYF. Variable domain in full (rest from reference TRBV18 and TRBJ2-3): NAGVMQNPRHLVRRRGQEARLRCSPMKGHSHVYWYRQLPEEGLKFMVYLQKENIIDESGMPKERFSAEFPKEGPSILRIQQVVRGDSAAYFCASSPAVADTQYFGPGTRLTVL.

J is TRBJ2-1 and V is TRBV18, with a weak D call TRBD2 (5 bases). Trimming shortened V by 3 bases and J by 4 bases, and 13 bases separated the two germline ends. Germline CDR1 KGHSH, CDR2 LQKENI. The CDR3 contains 15 residues. In nucleotides, the CDR3 is TGTGCCAGCTCACCTCCCACGAGGGTATACAATGAGCAGTTCTTC. Translating gives CASSPPTRVYNEQFF.

A single count supports this clone. This chain uses TRBV9 with TRBJ1-4, with D maybe TRBD1 (5 bases). This CDR3 spans 15 amino acids. The V gene lost 1 base and the J gene lost 5 bases, with 12 bases spanning the gap. In germline, CDR1 is SGDLS, CDR2 YYNGEE. The CDR3 bases are TGTGCCAGCAGCGTACAGGAGGGGATAAATGAAAAACTGTTTTTT. It yields the protein CASSVQEGINEKLFF.

The chain links TRBV6-5 to TRBJ1-1, with TRBD1 as a possible D gene (5 bases). This CDR3 spans 15 amino acids. The germline V gene encodes CDR1 MNHEY and CDR2 SVGAGI. Between the trimmed V and J ends, which lost 6 bases and 9 bases, there was a span of 23 bases. The CDR3 region has the DNA TGTGCCAGCAGAGAGGTCACAGGATCGAACAGGAAAGCTTTCTTT. Translated, it gives CASREVTGSNRKAFF.

The chain uses TRBV14 and TRBJ2-7, with D maybe TRBD1 (5 bases). V lost 4 bases and J lost 2, with 12 bases in between. The length of the CDR3 is 14 residues. Germline loops: CDR1 SGHDN, CDR2 FVKESK. The CDR3 DNA is TGTGCCAGCAGCCCTCTCGACAGAACCTACGAGCAGTACTTC. Translating gives CASSPLDRTYEQYF.

This clone came up once. The CDR3 sequence: CASSEVGAGEKLFF. CDR3 nucleotide sequence: TGTGCCAGCAGTGAAGTGGGGGCGGGTGAAAAACTGTTTTTT. The chain combines TRBV2 with TRBJ1-4; D may be TRBD1 (6 bases). V gave up 1 base and J gave up 7 bases, with 10 bases separating them. The CDR3 totals 14 residues. Germline CDR1 reads SNHLY; CDR2 reads FYNNEI.

The genes are TRBV4-2 and TRBJ2-3; the D gene is possibly TRBD2 (6 bases). The CDR3 has 16 amino acids. The V and J ends lost 4 bases and 1 base respectively, with 15 bases between them. Germline V lookup: CDR1 LGHNA, CDR2 YNFKEQ. The CDR3 DNA is TGTGCCAGCAGCCCGGAGGAACAGCGGGGCACAGATACGCAGTATTTT. Translating it yields CASSPEEQRGTDTQYF.

The rearrangement joins TRBV28 to TRBJ2-7, with D possibly being TRBD2 (7 bases). Germline loops: CDR1 MDHEN, CDR2 SYDVKM. The CDR3 contains 14 residues. The V end was cut by 7 bases, the J end by 4 bases, with 17 bases between. The CDR3 DNA reads TGTGCCAGCACCCGGCCGGGGGGCAGGTACGAGCAGTACTTC. Translating gives CASTRPGGRYEQYF.

This clone was seen only a few times. The chain employs TRBV5-6 and TRBJ1-2; possibly TRBD1 for D (5 bases). V lost 4 bases and J lost 4, with 17 bases in between. Looked up from germline, CDR1 is SGHDT and CDR2 is YYEEEE. The CDR3 sequence is 15 residues long. CDR3: CASSGGVDGLYGYTF. DNA for the CDR3: TGTGCCAGCAGCGGGGGGGTGGACGGACTCTATGGCTACACCTTC. Full variable domain (missing parts from reference TRBV5-6 and TRBJ1-2): DAGVTQSPTHLIKTRGQQVTLRCSPKSGHDTVSWYQQALGQGPQFIFQYYEEEERQRGNFPDRFSGHQFPNYSSELNVNALLLGDSALYLCASSGGVDGLYGYTFGSGTRLTVV.